These 7 T cell receptor delta chains share one sample of origin, sequenced in a study of γδ T cells in repeated Plasmodium falciparum infection. TCRdb reprocessed the multiplex PCR reads using CATT. The sample shows roughly 50,000 delta-chain clones, 1.6% of them seen only once. Gammadelta T cells were flow-sorted from PBMC into Vgamma9/Vdelta2+ and Vdelta2-negative populations for bulk analysis. Sequenced sample: gamma-delta T cells from blood. Receptors originate from a pool of human donors (malaria-infected and uninfected, not separated).

Concerning this clone itself: TCRdb pairs this DNA with a much larger clone's protein that differs at residues 10 and 12, likely a read error; the protein shown was translated from the DNA. V is TRAV38-2/DV8 and J is TRDJ1; 8 bases align to TRDD2. Assignment of the J gene here rests on matching the DNA to germline, because TCRdb gives none. This CDR3 has 17 residues. Trimming cost V 3 bases and J 8 bases; bases outside gene matches: 18. CDR1 TSESDYY and CDR2 QEAYKQQN come from the germline V gene. CDR3 residues: CAYRTPGLPIPRSKLIF. For the CDR3, the DNA is TGTGCTTATAGGACCCCAGGCCTTCCTATCCCTCGATCGAAACTCATCTTT.

On this clone: TCRdb's protein for this DNA is that of a much larger clone and differs from the translation at residue 5, likely a read error; the protein shown is the DNA translation. CDR3 DNA sequence: TGTGCCTGTGACGAAGTAGGGGTCACCGATAAACTCATCTTT. The encoded protein is CACDEVGVTDKLIF. The chain carries TRDV2 and TRDJ1; unclear D gene. TCRdb leaves out the J gene; it was filled in here by matching the DNA to germline. Trimming pared 3 bases from V and 1 base from J, leaving 11 bases between. CDR3 length equals 14 residues. CDR1 is GEAIGNYY, CDR2 EKD, per germline.

Many counts were recorded for this clone. This DNA's translation and the protein TCRdb lists, from a much larger clone, do not match at residue 10, likely due to a read error; the protein shown is translated from the DNA. J is TRDJ1 and V is TRDV1; D remains unclear. Trimming pared 2 bases from V and 3 bases from J, leaving 13 bases between. Germline V gene lookup returns CDR1 TSWWSYY and CDR2 QGS. This CDR3 is 15 amino acids long. CDR3 in amino acids: CALGEGKWYADKLIF. CDR3 bases: TGTGCTCTTGGGGAAGGAAAGTGGTACGCCGATAAACTCATCTTT.

This clone was observed many times. It may be a read error: a sequence one base away is much more abundant. At the DNA level, this CDR3 is encoded by other sequences in the same sample as well. The V and J genes are TRDV1 and TRDJ1; 12 nucleotides agree with TRDD3. The J gene, absent from TCRdb, was called here by matching the DNA to germline. The germline V gene encodes CDR1 TSWWSYY and CDR2 QGS. The junction had 20 bases not matched to a gene; V was cut back by 2 bases and J by 10 bases. CDR3 size: 19 residues. CDR3 nucleotide sequence: TGTGCTCTTGGGGAATTTACTCCTGGCCGTACTGGGGGATACAGGACACTCATCTTT. Amino acids: CALGEFTPGRTGGYRTLIF.

Judged by abundance, this clone is medium-sized. Other DNA sequences of this sample code for an identical CDR3. The V call is TRDV2, the J call TRDJ1; 10 nucleotides align to TRDD3. The V gene's germline CDR1 is GEAIGNYY and CDR2 EKD. The CDR3 sequence is 19 residues long. The V segment lost 1 base and the J segment 0 bases; nucleotides outside the gene matches: 13. CDR3 DNA: TGTGCCTGTGACACGATTCATACTGGGGGATTTGCGTACACCGATAAACTCATCTTT. Translating it yields CACDTIHTGGFAYTDKLIF.

This clone was seen more than once but under ten times. TCRdb's protein for this DNA is that of a much larger clone and differs from the translation at residue 5, likely a read error; the protein shown is the DNA translation. The chain employs TRDV2 and TRDJ1; possible D gene TRDD3, 6 bases. The CDR3 extends over 14 amino acids. Trimming took 3 bases from V and 3 from J, leaving 13 bases between them. Per the germline V gene, CDR1 is GEAIGNYY and CDR2 is EKD. The DNA for the CDR3 is TGTGCCTGTGACTCCATCACTGGGCCCGATAAACTCATCTTT. As protein: CACDSITGPDKLIF.

On this clone: TCRdb's protein for this DNA is that of a much larger clone and differs from the translation at residue 8, likely a read error; the protein shown is the DNA translation. J is TRDJ1 and V is TRDV2, with D unresolved. The J gene comes from matching the DNA to germline here; TCRdb lacks it. The germline gives CDR1 GEAIGNYY, CDR2 EKD. With 5 bases removed from V and 0 bases from J, the gap between germline ends came to 36 bases. The CDR3 extends over 22 amino acids. The CDR3 nucleotides read TGTGCCTGTGCAGCGCGCCGAGTATTCTTCAACCGACTCCCCGTTTACACCGATAAACTCATCTTT. Amino acids: CACAARRVFFNRLPVYTDKLIF.